The sequence of this T cell receptor (beta chain) was determined in a study of cytomegalovirus exposure and HLA in healthy donors. V lost 0 bases and J lost 4, with 19 bases in between. This CDR3 spans 17 amino acids. CDR1 and CDR2 from the germline V gene are SGHRS and YFSETQ. The PCR had 60 Vbeta and 13 Jbeta primers. TCRdb's copy holds only in-frame clones and misses some; the assay was immunoSEQ multiplex PCR. Among 120,000 or so clones listed, over 60% were seen once. Input material: PBMCs. This receptor was obtained from a female donor in good health and CMV-seronegative. The chain joins TRBV5-1 to TRBJ2-5; TRBD2 might be the D (6 bases). The CDR3 nucleotides read TGCGCCAGCAGCTTGGGATCCCTAGGGGAGGTATCAGAGACCCAGTACTTC. Amino acid sequence: CASSLGSLGEVSETQYF.